Sequencing of this TCR beta chain was carried out in a study of shared clonotypes between healthy human individuals. Study-level results: The sole specimen, blood, was sampled, and tissue repertoires likely differ.

CDR1 and CDR2 from the germline V gene are LNHDA and SQIVND (reference sequence). This CDR3 has 14 amino acids. V was pared by 10 bases and J by 7 bases, with 14 bases of the junction left unmatched. With regard to this clone: Its matching antigen is unknown.

Some clones are missing from TCRdb's copy, which holds only in-frame ones; the method was immunoSEQ multiplex PCR. The sample has under 300,000 clones, 60% to 80% seen once. Donors, healthy HIV-negative adults, lacked recent acute infections or vaccinations. Both subsets, CD45RA+ naive and CD45RA-negative memory, were split from the CD4+ cells. The sequence derives from a man between 25 and 39 years old in good health. This chain links TRBV19 with TRBJ2-7; the match to TRBD1 covers 9 bases. Material for sequencing was memory CD4+ T cells sorted from blood. Subset specified: CD45RA-negative fraction. This chain's CDR3 is CATKTGTGRKEQYF. CDR3 sequence (DNA): TGTGCCACAAAAACCGGGACAGGGCGTAAGGAGCAGTACTTC.